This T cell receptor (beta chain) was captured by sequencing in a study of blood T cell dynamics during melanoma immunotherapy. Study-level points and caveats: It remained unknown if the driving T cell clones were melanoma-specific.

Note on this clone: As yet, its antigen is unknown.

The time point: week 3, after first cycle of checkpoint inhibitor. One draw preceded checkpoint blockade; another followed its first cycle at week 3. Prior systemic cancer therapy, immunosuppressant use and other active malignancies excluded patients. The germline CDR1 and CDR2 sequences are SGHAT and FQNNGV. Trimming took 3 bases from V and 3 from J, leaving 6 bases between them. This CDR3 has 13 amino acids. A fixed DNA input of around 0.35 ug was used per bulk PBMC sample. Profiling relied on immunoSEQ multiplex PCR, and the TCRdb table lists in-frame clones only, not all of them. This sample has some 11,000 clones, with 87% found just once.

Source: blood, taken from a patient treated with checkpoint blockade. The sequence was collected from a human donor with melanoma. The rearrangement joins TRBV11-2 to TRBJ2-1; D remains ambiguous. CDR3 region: CASSFSSYNEQFF. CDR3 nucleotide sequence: TGTGCCAGCAGCTTTTCGAGCTACAATGAGCAGTTCTTC.